Each of the 28 T cell receptor beta chains below was sequenced from the same sample in a study of T cells after yellow fever vaccination. One entry per CDR3 protein results from TCRdb running MiXCR on the 5' RACE reads. The sample records some 250,000 distinct CDR3 sequences, about 7% being singletons. This specimen was CD4+ T cells sorted from PBMCs, taken 15 days after the yellow fever booster vaccination. The receptors here all came from a man aged 25 to 40 who received the YFV17D yellow fever vaccine.

There are many counts of this clonotype. J is TRBJ2-1 and V is TRBV10-3; tentative D call: TRBD2 (5 bases). CDR3 length: 14 amino acids. CDR1 is ENHRY, CDR2 SYGVKD, per germline. The germline V and J ends were trimmed by 2 bases and 9 bases, with 14 bases remaining between them. The CDR3 here is CAISESNVGSEQFF. The DNA of the CDR3 is TGTGCCATCAGTGAGAGCAACGTTGGGAGTGAGCAGTTCTTC.

The V gene is TRBV3-1, the J gene TRBJ2-3; either TRBD1 or TRBD2 may supply D (5 bases each). Trimming stripped 0 bases from V and 8 bases from J, with 18 bases between. Germline V CDR1 and CDR2: LGHDT, YNNKEL (reference sequence). The length of the CDR3 is 16 residues. CDR3 sequence reads: CASSQEWGRGRSTQYF. The CDR3 DNA follows: TGTGCCAGCAGCCAAGAGTGGGGGAGAGGCCGTAGTACGCAGTATTTT.

This clonotype was observed at least ten times. The chain recombines TRBV10-3 with TRBJ2-5; TRBD2 agrees at 9 bases. The CDR3 is 15 amino acids. Per the germline V gene, CDR1 is ENHRY and CDR2 is SYGVKD. The ends lost 6 bases at V and 0 bases at J; junction bases unmatched: 5. CDR3 bases: TGTGCCATCAGGGCGGGGGGGCAGAACCAAGAGACCCAGTACTTC. Protein product: CAIRAGGQNQETQYF.

This clonotype was detected a few times. J is TRBJ2-1 and V is TRBV20-1; 11 bases align to TRBD2. V shed 6 bases, J shed 12 bases, and the junction held 10 bases outside the gene matches. The CDR3 contains 13 residues. Germline V lookup: CDR1 DFQATT, CDR2 SNEGSKA (reference sequence). The CDR3 nucleotides read TGCAGTGCCCAGACTAGCGGGATGGGAGTGCAGTTCTTC. Residues: CSAQTSGMGVQFF.

This clonotype was picked up a small number of times. V usage is TRBV25-1 and J usage is TRBJ1-6; the D gene is possibly TRBD1 (6 bases). Germline CDR1 reads MGHDK; CDR2 reads SYGVNS. The V and J ends lost 1 base and 10 bases respectively, with 14 bases between them. This CDR3 contains 15 residues. This CDR3 is CASSESTGSKSPLHF. CDR3 DNA sequence: TGTGCCAGCAGTGAATCTACAGGGTCTAAGTCACCCCTCCACTTT.

This chain uses TRBV6-5 with TRBJ2-1; 7 bases fit TRBD2. The CDR3 runs to 16 residues. V lost 0 bases to trimming and J lost 4 bases; unmatched junction nucleotides: 6. Germline-derived CDR1 and CDR2 are MNHEY and SVGAGI. The CDR3 DNA reads TGTGCCAGCAGTTACTCGGGAACTAGCGTGTACAATGAGCAGTTCTTC. Translation gives CASSYSGTSVYNEQFF.

V gene TRBV6-5 combines with J gene TRBJ1-2; no definite D call. Germline CDR1 reads MNHEY; CDR2 reads SVGAGI. The length of the CDR3 is 13 residues. V was trimmed by 1 base and J by 8 bases, leaving 11 bases between them. In DNA, the CDR3 is TGTGCCAGCAGTTACTGGACGGGCTGGGGCTACACCTTC. Translated: CASSYWTGWGYTF.

This clonotype was counted many times. This chain's CDR3 is CSARGGAGANVLTF. Written as DNA, the CDR3 is TGCAGTGCTAGAGGAGGGGCCGGGGCCAACGTCCTGACTTTC. This chain joins TRBV20-1 and TRBJ2-6; D could derive from TRBD1 or TRBD2 (5 bases each). This CDR3 comprises 14 residues. Germline-derived CDR1 and CDR2 are DFQATT and SNEGSKA (reference sequence). Trimming stripped 1 base from V and 4 bases from J, with 8 bases between.

J is TRBJ2-3 and V is TRBV5-6; D gene unclear. Trimming stripped 4 bases from V and 9 bases from J, with 18 bases between. This CDR3 contains 14 residues. The germline CDR1 and CDR2 sequences are SGHDT and YYEEEE. CDR3 bases: TGTGCCAGCAGCGCGACCCCTAGGATGGGGACGCAGTATTTT. Its translation is CASSATPRMGTQYF.

Ten or more counts support this clonotype. V is TRBV5-1 and J is TRBJ2-1; weak D call: TRBD1 (5 bases). CDR3 length: 15 residues. V was clipped by 4 bases and J by 2 bases, with 13 bases between them. The germline V gene encodes CDR1 SGHRS and CDR2 YFSETQ. The CDR3 region is CASSPRQSAYNEQFF. As DNA, the CDR3 is TGCGCCAGCAGCCCACGACAGTCTGCCTACAATGAGCAGTTCTTC.

This clonotype showed up many times. This chain links TRBV15 with TRBJ2-1; D is ambiguous. From germline, CDR1 is LNHNV and CDR2 YYDKDF (reference sequence). Trimming left V 7 bases short and J 10 bases short, with 11 bases between. The CDR3 runs 11 residues. CDR3 bases: TGTGCCACCATCGTGGCACGGGAGCAGTTCTTC. Translation: CATIVAREQFF. Variable domain in full (rest from reference TRBV15 and TRBJ2-1): DAMVIQNPRYQVTQFGKPVTLSCSQTLNHNVMYWYQQKSSQAPKLLFHYYDKDFNNEADTPDNFQSRRPNTSFCFLDIRSPGLGDTAMYLCATIVAREQFFGPGTRLTVL.

This clonotype has a count of ten or more. The genes are TRBV11-2 and TRBJ2-7; 9 bases match TRBD1. Germline CDR1 and CDR2: SGHAT and FQNNGV. V was clipped by 5 bases and J by 7 bases; unmatched bases: 6. The CDR3 has 13 amino acids. DNA for the CDR3: TGTGCCAGCAGCATCCGGACAGGGGAAGAGCAGTACTTC. This translates into CASSIRTGEEQYF.

The table lists this clonotype with many counts. CDR3 sequence: CASRVGGRDGNTIYF. CDR3 sequence (DNA): TGTGCCAGCAGGGTTGGGGGGCGCGATGGAAACACCATATATTTT. The V call is TRBV7-2, the J call TRBJ1-3; D possibly corresponds to TRBD1 (6 bases). With 6 bases removed from V and 3 bases from J, the gap between germline ends came to 15 bases. Germline-derived CDR1 and CDR2 are SGHTA and FQGNSA. The CDR3 covers 15 residues.

The chain combines TRBV12-3 or TRBV12-4 with TRBJ1-1, with 7 positions matching TRBD1. CDR3 length equals 14 residues. Trimming took 6 bases from V and 0 from J; bases not matched to a gene: 4. For the CDR3, the DNA is TGTGCCAGCAGGGAACAGGGGATGAACACTGAAGCTTTCTTT. Amino acids: CASREQGMNTEAFF.

CDR3 sequence (DNA): TGTGCCAGCAGTGATTGGGGCTACGAGCAGTACTTC. Residues: CASSDWGYEQYF. This chain links TRBV25-1 with TRBJ2-7; no clear D gene. Germline V gene data show CDR1 as MGHDK and CDR2 as SYGVNS. V lost 3 bases to trimming and J lost 3 bases, with 6 bases between them. The CDR3 has 12 amino acids.

The table lists this clonotype with many counts. The chain has TRBV18 and TRBJ2-3; tentatively, D is TRBD1 or TRBD2 (5 bases each). CDR1 and CDR2 from the germline V gene are KGHSH and LQKENI. V was trimmed by 2 bases and J by 5 bases, leaving 11 bases between them. CDR3 length: 14 residues. The CDR3: CASSPRGTGDTQYF. CDR3 bases: TGTGCCAGCTCACCAAGAGGGACGGGAGATACGCAGTATTTT.

The rearrangement joins TRBV12-3 or TRBV12-4 to TRBJ2-3, with 8 bases that match TRBD1. With 4 bases clipped from V and 4 bases from J, the junction kept 13 bases outside the gene matches. CDR3 size: 17 residues. This CDR3 is CASSYSRGTGGADTQYF. The CDR3 nucleotides are TGTGCCAGCAGTTACTCTCGAGGGACAGGCGGCGCAGATACGCAGTATTTT.

This chain joins TRBV29-1 and TRBJ2-1; no clear D gene. The germline V gene has CDR1 SQVTM and CDR2 ANQGSEA. This CDR3 comprises 13 residues. With 0 bases removed from V and 3 bases from J, the gap between germline ends came to 6 bases. DNA for the CDR3: TGCAGCGTTGAAGATCCCGGCTACAATGAGCAGTTCTTC. As protein: CSVEDPGYNEQFF.

This clonotype was seen repeatedly, ten times or more. This chain links TRBV5-1 with TRBJ2-1; the D is unclear. Deletions cut 0 bases from V and 7 bases from J, with 8 bases between. The CDR3 runs 13 residues. Per germline, CDR1 SGHRS and CDR2 YFSETQ. The CDR3 loop is CASSLVDPNEQFF. The DNA of the CDR3 is TGCGCCAGCAGCTTGGTAGATCCTAATGAGCAGTTCTTC.

The chain is built from TRBV18 and TRBJ1-1, with D unclear. Trimming took 2 bases from V and 0 from J, leaving 16 bases between them. The CDR3 length is 17 residues. Germline V gives CDR1 KGHSH, CDR2 LQKENI. In DNA, the CDR3 is TGTGCCAGCTCACCATGGGTGGTCGGCTACATGAACACTGAAGCTTTCTTT. It codes for CASSPWVVGYMNTEAFF.

There are a few counts of this clonotype. V and J are TRBV9 and TRBJ1-2; 10 bases agree with TRBD1. Losses at the gene ends were 3 bases for V and 7 bases for J; bases not matched to a gene: 9. The CDR3 has 15 amino acids. CDR1 and CDR2 from the germline V gene are SGDLS and YYNGEE. CDR3 DNA: TGTGCCAGCAGCGCCTCGACAGGGGGCAGGGGTGGCTACACCTTC. Protein product: CASSASTGGRGGYTF. Looking up the rest from reference TRBV9 and TRBJ1-2 gives the full variable domain: DSGVTQTPKHLITATGQRVTLRCSPRSGDLSVYWYQQSLDQGLQFLIQYYNGEERAKGNILERFSAQQFPDLHSELNLSSLELGDSALYFCASSASTGGRGGYTFGSGTRLTVV.

CDR3 DNA sequence: TGTGCCAGCAGCTTGAAGGGAACGAACACTGAAGCTTTCTTT. This translates into CASSLKGTNTEAFF. The chain uses TRBV7-2 and TRBJ1-1; D is undetermined. The V end was cut by 3 bases, the J end by 1 base, with 9 bases between. Germline V CDR1 and CDR2: SGHTA, FQGNSA. This CDR3 has 14 residues.

Only a few counts were recorded for this clonotype. The chain recombines TRBV28 with TRBJ2-3; no definite D call. Germline V CDR1 and CDR2: MDHEN, SYDVKM. The CDR3 is 12 amino acids. V dropped 7 bases and J dropped 2 bases, with 7 bases sitting between them. The CDR3 loop is CASNVNTDTQYF. The CDR3 DNA reads TGTGCCAGCAACGTAAACACAGATACGCAGTATTTT.

This clonotype was counted only a few times. The V call is TRBV5-1, the J call TRBJ1-1, with 8 bases aligning to TRBD1. CDR3 length: 18 amino acids. Germline CDR1 SGHRS, CDR2 YFSETQ. The junction had 18 bases not matched to a gene; V was cut back by 0 bases and J by 8 bases. CDR3 DNA: TGCGCCAGCAGCTTGGCGTTTTGGCAGGGTTCAGGGGGCCCAGAAGCTTTCTTT. Translated, it gives CASSLAFWQGSGGPEAFF. Full variable domain (rest looked up from reference TRBV5-1 and TRBJ1-1): KAGVTQTPRYLIKTRGQQVTLSCSPISGHRSVSWYQQTPGQGLQFLFEYFSETQRNKGNFPGRFSGRQFSNSRSEMNVSTLELGDSALYLCASSLAFWQGSGGPEAFFGQGTRLTVV.

This clonotype showed up many times. The chain combines TRBV21-1 with TRBJ1-1. TRBV21-1 is flagged as a pseudogene. This CDR3 region has 16 residues. The CDR3 protein is CASSLAARGEDTEAFF. Here the CDR3 DNA reads TGTGCCAGCAGCTTAGCGGCAAGAGGGGAGGACACTGAAGCTTTCTTT.

V usage is TRBV3-1 and J usage is TRBJ1-6, with 11 bases that match TRBD1. V lost 1 base to trimming and J lost 7 bases; unmatched junction nucleotides: 12. There are 19 residues in the CDR3. Germline V lookup: CDR1 LGHDT, CDR2 YNNKEL (reference sequence). This chain's CDR3 is CASSQAQWRRTGGNSPLHF. The CDR3 coding sequence is TGTGCCAGCAGCCAAGCCCAATGGAGGAGGACAGGGGGCAATTCACCCCTCCACTTT.

This clonotype was counted at least ten times. CDR3 region: CASSSGQGLGTGELFF. In DNA form, the CDR3 reads TGCGCCAGCAGTTCCGGACAGGGGCTAGGCACCGGGGAGCTGTTTTTT. The chain recombines TRBV10-2 with TRBJ2-2; TRBD1 matches at 9 bases. The J segment lost 4 bases and the V segment lost 5 bases, leaving 8 bases of the junction unmatched. CDR3 length equals 16 residues. Germline V gene sequence: CDR1 WSHSY, CDR2 SAAADI.

This clonotype was found many times. The chain carries TRBV12-3 or TRBV12-4 and TRBJ2-4, with D hard to call. CDR3 length: 14 amino acids. Trimming removed 6 bases from V and 0 bases from J, with 9 bases in between. CDR3 residues: CASSPQPAKNIQYF. For the CDR3, the DNA is TGTGCCAGCAGCCCTCAGCCAGCCAAAAACATTCAGTACTTC.